One and the same sample provided the 10 T cell receptor beta chains below, sequenced in a study of T cell responses to AZD1222 COVID-19 vaccine. TCRdb's table, derived via immunoSEQ multiplex PCR, lists solely in-frame clones and lacks some. The sample comprises 120,000 or so clones, 75% to 90% of which are singletons, and 3.1% rests with the top ten. The source was peripheral blood, collected on day 0 of AZD1222 vaccination. These receptors were taken from an adult in good health.

The gene calls are TRBV2 and TRBJ2-2; 8 nucleotides line up with TRBD1. CDR3 length: 16 amino acids. Germline V gives CDR1 SNHLY, CDR2 FYNNEI. Trimming cost V 5 bases and J 3 bases; bases outside gene matches: 8. CDR3 region: CASSPFATGDTGELFF. Here the CDR3 DNA reads TGTGCCAGCAGTCCGTTCGCGACAGGGGACACCGGGGAGCTGTTTTTT.

The V gene is TRBV7-8, the J gene TRBJ2-5; 15 positions match TRBD2. CDR1 and CDR2 from the germline V gene are SGHVS and FQNEAQ. The V and J ends lost 4 bases and 2 bases, in that order; junction bases with no gene match: 5. The CDR3 covers 17 residues. The DNA for the CDR3 is TGTGCCAGCAGCTACGGACTAGCGGGGGGGTCACAAGAGACCCAGTACTTC. This encodes CASSYGLAGGSQETQYF.

V is TRBV18 and J is TRBJ2-3; TRBD1 agrees at 9 bases. Germline CDR1 reads KGHSH; CDR2 reads LQKENI. The CDR3 has 16 amino acids. V shed 0 bases, J shed 4 bases, and the junction held 5 bases outside the gene matches. CDR3 protein: CASSPPVGQGPDTQYF. The CDR3 nucleotides read TGTGCCAGCTCACCACCGGTGGGACAGGGACCAGATACGCAGTATTTT.

This clone appeared a few times. The rearrangement joins TRBV6-2 or TRBV6-3 to TRBJ1-5; D is ambiguous. Per germline, CDR1 MNHEY and CDR2 SVGEGT. The CDR3 spans 15 residues. Between the trimmed V and J ends, which lost 4 bases and 7 bases, there was a span of 17 bases. CDR3 coding DNA: TGTGCCAGCAGTTTTATCGGGAGGAATGCGCAGCCCCAGCATTTT. It codes for CASSFIGRNAQPQHF.

V gene TRBV7-9 combines with J gene TRBJ1-4; the D is unclear. Germline V gene sequence: CDR1 SEHNR, CDR2 FQNEAQ (reference sequence). V was trimmed by 5 bases and J by 2 bases, leaving 12 bases between them. CDR3 length equals 15 residues. In nucleotides, the CDR3 is TGTGCCAGCAGCGGCCGAGGGTCGACTAATGAAAAACTGTTTTTT. Residues: CASSGRGSTNEKLFF.

The V gene is TRBV9, the J gene TRBJ2-2; 10 nucleotides match TRBD1. In germline, CDR1 is SGDLS, CDR2 YYNGEE. This CDR3 spans 16 amino acids. The J segment lost 3 bases and the V segment lost 4 bases, leaving 6 bases of the junction unmatched. CDR3 sequence (DNA): TGTGCCAGCAGCCCTAAGACAGGGGGCTACACCGGGGAGCTGTTTTTT. Residues: CASSPKTGGYTGELFF. Using reference TRBV9 and TRBJ2-2 for the parts outside the CDR3, the full variable domain is DSGVTQTPKHLITATGQRVTLRCSPRSGDLSVYWYQQSLDQGLQFLIQYYNGEERAKGNILERFSAQQFPDLHSELNLSSLELGDSALYFCASSPKTGGYTGELFFGEGSRLTVL.

The chain links TRBV5-1 to TRBJ2-2; either TRBD1 or TRBD2 may supply D (5 bases each). V lost 4 bases to trimming and J lost 5 bases, with 9 bases between them. The length of the CDR3 is 13 residues. Germline assignment: CDR1 SGHRS and CDR2 YFSETQ. The CDR3 DNA reads TGCGCCAGCAGCGTAGAGGGGACCGGGGAGCTGTTTTTT. It encodes CASSVEGTGELFF.

The chain combines TRBV7-9 with TRBJ1-6, with D possibly matching TRBD1 (5 bases). V lost 1 base, J lost 9 bases, and 10 bases lay in between. Germline V lookup: CDR1 SEHNR, CDR2 FQNEAQ (reference sequence). This CDR3 region has 14 residues. CDR3 coding DNA: TGTGCCAGCAGCTTAGTGGGGGAATCTTCACCCCTCCACTTT. Protein product: CASSLVGESSPLHF.

This clone was observed once. The chain combines TRBV20-1 with TRBJ2-1; 8 nucleotides align to TRBD1. V gave up 4 bases and J gave up 8 bases; unmatched junction bases: 10. This CDR3 comprises 14 residues. CDR1 DFQATT and CDR2 SNEGSKA come from the germline V gene (reference sequence). The CDR3 DNA is TGCAGTGCTACTGACAGGGGATCAAACTATGAGCAGTTCTTC. As protein: CSATDRGSNYEQFF.

The chain couples TRBV29-1 to TRBJ1-2; 9 bases line up with TRBD1. Looked up from germline, CDR1 is SQVTM and CDR2 is ANQGSEA. There are 13 residues in the CDR3. V shed 7 bases and J 3 bases; nucleotides not matched to a gene: 6. The chain's CDR3 is CSAGTGSDYGYTF. In nucleotides, the CDR3 is TGCAGCGCCGGGACAGGGTCGGACTATGGCTACACCTTC. Complete variable domain (other parts from reference TRBV29-1 and TRBJ1-2): SAVISQKPSRDICQRGTSLTIQCQVDSQVTMMFWYRQQPGQSLTLIATANQGSEATYESGFVIDKFPISRPNLTFSTLTVSNMSPEDSSIYLCSAGTGSDYGYTFGSGTRLTVV.